The table lists the clone carrying this TCR beta chain with many counts. TCR beta CDR3 region amplification was performed from RNA transcripts. With the HTBI primer set, the TCR CDR3 went through a first round of RT-PCR. TCRdb ran MiXCR on the multiplex PCR reads and lists one entry per CDR3 protein. This sample carries around 440,000 distinct CDR3 sequences, 15% to 17% of them seen once, and the ten largest clones take around an eighth. The sample originates from a study of T cells in Graves' hyperthyroidism and ophthalmopathy. Study-wide background: Peripheral blood draws took place at initial diagnosis, ahead of any treatment.

V was cut by 5 bases and J by 2 bases, with 9 bases left in between. Looked up from germline, CDR1 is SGHAT and CDR2 is FQNNGV. The CDR3 has 14 amino acids. Researchers defined stable Graves' hyperthyroidism as no ophthalmopathy progression within 18 months. Diagnostic assessment was based on clinical symptoms, serum thyroxine and TRAb, thyroid ultrasound and orbital computed tomography. J is TRBJ2-2 and V is TRBV11-2; possible D gene TRBD1, 5 bases. Material for sequencing was blood. The TCR originated in a woman in her late teens or twenties with Graves' hyperthyroidism. The CDR3 loop reads CASSRRGNTGELFF. CDR3 DNA: TGTGCCAGCAGCCGTAGGGGCAACACCGGGGAGCTGTTTTTT. The variable domain in full, completed from reference TRBV11-2 and TRBJ2-2, reads EAGVAQSPRYKIIEKRQSVAFWCNPISGHATLYWYQQILGQGPKLLIQFQNNGVVDDSQLPKDRFSAERLKGVDSTLKIQPAKLEDSAVYLCASSRRGNTGELFFGEGSRLTVL.